This entry lists 14 T cell receptor beta chains sequenced from one sample in a study of T cell repertoires in cytomegalovirus infection. In TCRdb, the reads were re-called with MiXCR into one record per CDR3 protein. The sample includes some 200,000 distinct CDR3 sequences, approximately 20% of them seen just once. Sequencing was carried out using PBMCs. These receptors were obtained from a human donor in good health (CMV status not recorded). Some clones in this sample may be carry-over from other donors' samples.

This clonotype was counted only a few times. V usage is TRBV19 and J usage is TRBJ1-5; D unresolved. The CDR3 covers 13 residues. V lost 5 bases, J lost 5 bases, and 10 bases lay in between. Germline-derived CDR1 and CDR2 are LNHDA and SQIVND (reference sequence). Here the CDR3 reads CASSSRADQPQHF. CDR3 nucleotide sequence: TGTGCCAGTAGTTCTCGAGCCGATCAGCCCCAGCATTTT.

This chain links TRBV7-8 with TRBJ2-1; 8 bases align to TRBD2. Per germline, CDR1 SGHVS and CDR2 FQNEAQ. The CDR3 is 13 residues long. V was clipped by 8 bases and J by 9 bases; unmatched bases: 9. The CDR3 region is CASCKLSGIEQFF. CDR3 DNA: TGTGCCAGCTGCAAACTTAGCGGGATTGAGCAGTTCTTC.

This clonotype was seen more than once but under ten times. V and J are TRBV19 and TRBJ1-1, with D perhaps matching TRBD1 (6 bases). The CDR3 consists of 11 residues. Germline assignment: CDR1 LNHDA and CDR2 SQIVND (reference sequence). The V and J ends lost 10 bases and 7 bases respectively, with 13 bases between them. This CDR3 is CATGDNYEAFF. CDR3 coding DNA: TGTGCCACGGGGGACAATTATGAAGCTTTCTTT.

In its sample, this clonotype was seen a few times. V is TRBV6-8 and J is TRBJ1-1; tentative D call: TRBD1 (5 bases). V lost 2 bases and J 4 bases, leaving 17 bases between the germline ends. The CDR3 is made up of 16 amino acids. Germline values: CDR1 MNHGY, CDR2 SAAAGT. The DNA for the CDR3 is TGTGCCAGCAGTTACCAGGGTAGGGGCTTAGGCACTGAAGCTTTCTTT. Residues: CASSYQGRGLGTEAFF.

The chain employs TRBV12-3 or TRBV12-4 and TRBJ1-3, with no clear D. CDR3 length: 16 amino acids. With 3 bases removed from V and 6 bases from J, the gap between germline ends came to 18 bases. This CDR3 is CASSFPRGPGSNTIYF. The CDR3 nucleotides read TGTGCCAGCAGTTTTCCCCGGGGTCCAGGATCAAACACCATATATTTT.

J is TRBJ1-2 and V is TRBV6-8; 9 bases are shared with TRBD1. CDR1 MNHGY and CDR2 SAAAGT come from the germline V gene. The CDR3 is 14 amino acids. V gave up 4 bases and J gave up 3 bases; unmatched junction bases: 3. The CDR3 protein is CASSWTGAYYGYTF. CDR3 bases: TGTGCCAGCAGTTGGACAGGGGCCTACTATGGCTACACCTTC.

The gene calls are TRBV10-2 and TRBJ2-1; TRBD1 matches at 9 bases. This CDR3 region has 17 residues. Trimming at V came to 4 bases and at J to 7 bases, leaving 14 bases not matched to a gene. Germline values: CDR1 WSHSY, CDR2 SAAADI. The CDR3 protein is CASSGRAWTGAKNEQFF. As DNA, the CDR3 is TGCGCCAGCAGTGGGCGGGCCTGGACAGGGGCTAAAAATGAGCAGTTCTTC.

The rearrangement joins TRBV11-2 to TRBJ2-1, with D maybe TRBD1 (6 bases). The V and J ends lost 4 bases and 9 bases respectively, with 22 bases between them. The CDR3 is made up of 16 amino acids. CDR1 is SGHAT and CDR2 is FQNNGV in the germline V gene. The CDR3 DNA sequence: TGTGCCAGCAGCTCTAAACAGGGAGTTCCGCACAGTGAGCAGTTCTTC. It codes for CASSSKQGVPHSEQFF.

This clonotype has at least ten counts. The chain uses TRBV27 and TRBJ1-1; TRBD1 matches at 7 bases. The J segment lost 1 base and the V segment lost 2 bases, leaving 10 bases of the junction unmatched. Germline V gene data show CDR1 as MNHEY and CDR2 as SMNVEV (reference sequence). The CDR3 is 17 residues long. Written as DNA, the CDR3 is TGTGCCAGCAGTTTACGAGGGGCGACAGGGCAGAACACTGAAGCTTTCTTT. This encodes CASSLRGATGQNTEAFF.

The table lists this clonotype with a few counts. The chain joins TRBV19 to TRBJ2-1; D is uncertain. The CDR3 has 13 residues. V was trimmed by 4 bases and J by 7 bases, leaving 11 bases between them. The germline V gene encodes CDR1 LNHDA and CDR2 SQIVND (reference sequence). CDR3 sequence reads: CASSTQTWNEQFF. In DNA form, the CDR3 reads TGTGCCAGTAGTACCCAGACTTGGAATGAGCAGTTCTTC. The variable domain in full, completed from reference TRBV19 and TRBJ2-1, reads DGGITQSPKYLFRKEGQNVTLSCEQNLNHDAMYWYRQDPGQGLRLIYYSQIVNDFQKGDIAEGYSVSREKKESFPLTVTSAQKNPTAFYLCASSTQTWNEQFFGPGTRLTVL.

This clonotype was seen at least ten times. The chain recombines TRBV11-3 with TRBJ2-5; D is ambiguous. Trimming stripped 2 bases from V and 2 bases from J, with 9 bases between. Germline CDR1 SGHNT, CDR2 YENEEA. This CDR3 is built from 14 residues. The CDR3 DNA is TGTGCCAGCAGCTTACGAGTTTCTCAAGAGACCCAGTACTTC. It yields the protein CASSLRVSQETQYF.

There are a few counts of this clonotype. The chain couples TRBV19 to TRBJ1-5; D possibly corresponds to TRBD1 (6 bases). The CDR3 sequence is 14 residues long. V lost 5 bases to trimming and J lost 1 base, with 9 bases between them. Germline values: CDR1 LNHDA, CDR2 SQIVND (reference sequence). The CDR3 coding sequence is TGTGCCAGTAGTTTCGACAGGAGCAATCAGCCCCAGCATTTT. It is translated as CASSFDRSNQPQHF.

This clonotype came up a few times. The rearrangement links TRBV5-1 to TRBJ2-1, with TRBD2 matching 11 bases. CDR1 is SGHRS and CDR2 is YFSETQ in the germline V gene. The CDR3 totals 14 residues. V shed 3 bases and J 7 bases; nucleotides not matched to a gene: 3. The CDR3 spells CASSWGLADNEQFF. CDR3 coding DNA: TGCGCCAGCAGCTGGGGACTAGCGGATAATGAGCAGTTCTTC.

The chain combines TRBV7-9 with TRBJ2-2; D may correspond to TRBD1 or TRBD2 (6 bases each). The ends were cut back, 3 bases at V and 4 bases at J, with 12 bases in the middle. The length of the CDR3 is 15 residues. Per the germline V gene, CDR1 is SEHNR and CDR2 is FQNEAQ (reference sequence). In DNA, the CDR3 is TGTGCCAGCAGCTTCCCGGGGGCGGGCACCGGGGAGCTGTTTTTT. Amino acids: CASSFPGAGTGELFF. The entire variable domain, with the rest obtained from reference TRBV7-9 and TRBJ2-2, is as follows: DTGVSQNPRHKITKRGQNVTFRCDPISEHNRLYWYRQTLGQGPEFLTYFQNEAQLEKSRLLSDRFSAERPKGSFSTLEIQRTEQGDSAMYLCASSFPGAGTGELFFGEGSRLTVL.